The following is a T cell receptor (beta chain) sequence with its context. The clone's antigen remains unknown. There are no base qualities to consult, and no much larger clone falls within one base. Whole blood was collected in K2EDTA tubes by collaborating institutions according to the institutions' own protocols. Collaborator samples were shipped for TCRbeta analysis as frozen whole blood, isolated PBMCs, or DNA extracted from either sample type. Measured from the cysteine to the phenylalanine, the CDR3 is 16 residues long. The CDR3 DNA has 48 bases and is translated from base 1. CDR1 is given as LGHDT and CDR2 as YNNKEL, both from the germline V gene (reference sequence). Trimming takes 4 bases off V and 2 bases off J; junction bases not matched to a gene: 4. TCRbeta CDR3 regions were amplified from genomic DNA using the immunoSEQ Assay, a bias-controlled multiplex PCR. The source study handled its data this way. Within the assay, amplification of reference gene primers was used to estimate how many nucleated cells each sample contained. To quantify the absolute abundance of each unique TCRbeta CDR3 rearrangement, sequence reads were collapsed and filtered. For each sample, productive Simpson clonality was calculated as the square root of Simpson's diversity index over productive rearrangements. TCRdb took this table from immuneACCESS and kept in-frame rearrangements with V and J called. Such tables lack part of the clones; where checked against another copy, unresolved V genes explain under half of the gap, and the rest is unexplained. The V and J calls and clone size are taken from that table; D and trimming were inferred from the DNA. The sample records tens of thousands of clones, 86% of which are singletons. The ten most abundant clones make up 1% to 1.5% of the sample.

This sample was taken from a study of blood T cell repertoires in COVID-19 (dated by TCRdb to the early 2020s). At the level of the whole study: Samples covering the acute and convalescent phases of COVID-19 were provided by collaborators in the United States, Italy and Spain. The repertoires were made available in a free public database intended to serve as a resource for research on the immune response to SARS-CoV-2. The dataset comprised deeply sampled blood TCRbeta repertoires from subjects exposed to, actively infected with, or recovered from COVID-19. The prospective study material was composed of cDNA or gDNA derived from T cells, B-cell-depleted T cells, or PBMCs. Where available, HLA class I and class II types were taken from metadata supplied by the sample provider and were not determined by assay-based typing. Samples came from the ongoing ImmuneRACE study (first 160 participants) plus 1,254 subjects from 6 global collaborators. Nearly every sample came with metadata listing a de-identified subject ID, COVID-19 status, age in years and sex. Here is what the overall study found, with its caveats: Clinical and demographic metadata were provided uncurated, with the amount varying by source and participant.

Sequencing was performed on peripheral blood. The chain couples TRBV3-1 (or the pseudogene TRBV3-2) to TRBJ2-1, with 11 middle bases fitting TRBD2. This sequence originates from a woman of 80 years or more with acute or convalescent COVID-19. The CDR3: CASSLLAGGAYNEQFF. The nucleotides are TGTGCCAGCAGCCTTTTAGCGGGAGGGGCCTACAATGAGCAGTTCTTC.